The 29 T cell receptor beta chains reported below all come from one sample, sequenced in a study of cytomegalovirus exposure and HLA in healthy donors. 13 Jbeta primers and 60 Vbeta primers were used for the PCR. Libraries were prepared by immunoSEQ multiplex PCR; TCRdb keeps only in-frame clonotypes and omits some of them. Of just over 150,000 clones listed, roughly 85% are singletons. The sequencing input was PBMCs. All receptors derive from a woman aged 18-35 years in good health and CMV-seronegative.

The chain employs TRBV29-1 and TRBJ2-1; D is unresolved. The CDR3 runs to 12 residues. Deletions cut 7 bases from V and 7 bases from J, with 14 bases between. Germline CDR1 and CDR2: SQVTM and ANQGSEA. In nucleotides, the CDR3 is TGCAGCGCCCTACGGTACGAAAATGAGCAGTTCTTC. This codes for CSALRYENEQFF.

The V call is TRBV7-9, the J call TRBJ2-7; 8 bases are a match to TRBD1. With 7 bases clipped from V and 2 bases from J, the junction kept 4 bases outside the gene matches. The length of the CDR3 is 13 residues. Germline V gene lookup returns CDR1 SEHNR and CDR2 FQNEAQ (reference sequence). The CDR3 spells CASTGTGTYEQYF. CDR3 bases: TGTGCCAGCACGGGGACAGGTACCTACGAGCAGTACTTC.

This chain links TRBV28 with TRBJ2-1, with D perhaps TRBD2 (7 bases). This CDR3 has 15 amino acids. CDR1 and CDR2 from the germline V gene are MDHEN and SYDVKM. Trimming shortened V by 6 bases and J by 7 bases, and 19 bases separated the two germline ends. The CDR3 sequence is CASRLDGGPGNEQFF. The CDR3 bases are TGTGCCAGCAGACTCGACGGGGGGCCTGGGAATGAGCAGTTCTTC.

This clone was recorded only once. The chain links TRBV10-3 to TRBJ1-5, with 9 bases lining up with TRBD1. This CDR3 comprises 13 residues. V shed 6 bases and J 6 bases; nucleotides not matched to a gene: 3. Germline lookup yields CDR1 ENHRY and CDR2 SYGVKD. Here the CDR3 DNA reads TGTGCCATCAGCACAGGGGGCAGTCAGCCCCAGCATTTT. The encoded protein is CAISTGGSQPQHF.

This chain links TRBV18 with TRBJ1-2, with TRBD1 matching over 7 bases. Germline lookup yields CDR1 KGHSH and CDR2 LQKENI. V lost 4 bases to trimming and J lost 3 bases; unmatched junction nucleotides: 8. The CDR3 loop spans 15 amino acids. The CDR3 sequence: CASSLTTGWDYGYTF. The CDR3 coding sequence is TGTGCCAGCTCACTCACGACAGGGTGGGACTATGGCTACACCTTC.

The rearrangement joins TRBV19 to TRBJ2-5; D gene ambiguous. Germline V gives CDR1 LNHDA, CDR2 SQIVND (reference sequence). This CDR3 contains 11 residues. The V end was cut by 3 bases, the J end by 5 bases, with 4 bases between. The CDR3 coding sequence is TGTGCCAGTAGTATGGGCGAGACCCAGTACTTC. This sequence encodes CASSMGETQYF.

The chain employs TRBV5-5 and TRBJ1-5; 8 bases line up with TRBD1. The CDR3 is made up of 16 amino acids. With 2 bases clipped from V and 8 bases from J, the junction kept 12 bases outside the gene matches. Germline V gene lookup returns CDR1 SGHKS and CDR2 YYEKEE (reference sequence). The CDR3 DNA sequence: TGTGCCAGCAGCTTAGGGCACAGGGGGGGTTGGGAGCCCCAGCATTTT. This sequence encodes CASSLGHRGGWEPQHF.

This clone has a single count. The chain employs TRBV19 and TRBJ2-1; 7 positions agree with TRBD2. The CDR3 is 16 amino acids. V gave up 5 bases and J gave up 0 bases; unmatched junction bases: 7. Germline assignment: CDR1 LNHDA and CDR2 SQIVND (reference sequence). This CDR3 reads CASSASGFSSYNEQFF. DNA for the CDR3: TGTGCCAGTAGTGCTAGCGGTTTTAGCTCCTACAATGAGCAGTTCTTC.

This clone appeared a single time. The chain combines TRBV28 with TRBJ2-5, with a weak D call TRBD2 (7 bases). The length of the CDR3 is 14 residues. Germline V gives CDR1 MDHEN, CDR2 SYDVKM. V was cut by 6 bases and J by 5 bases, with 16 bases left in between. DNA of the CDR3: TGTGCCAGCAGCCAAGGGGGGGCGCGGGAGACCCAGTACTTC. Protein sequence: CASSQGGARETQYF.

The CDR3 is CASRRGPKEQFF. CDR3 nucleotide sequence: TGTGCCAGCAGAAGGGGGCCCAAAGAGCAGTTCTTC. The chain is built from TRBV5-4 and TRBJ2-1; 7 nucleotides agree with TRBD1. V lost 5 bases, J lost 10 bases, and 6 bases stayed unmatched. The length of the CDR3 is 12 residues. Germline CDR1 is SGHNT and CDR2 is YYREEE (reference sequence).

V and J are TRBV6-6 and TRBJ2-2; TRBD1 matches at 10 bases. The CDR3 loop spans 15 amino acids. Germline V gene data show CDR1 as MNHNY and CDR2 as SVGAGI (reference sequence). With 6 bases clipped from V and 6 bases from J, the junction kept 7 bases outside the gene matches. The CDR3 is CASSRGGQGAGELFF. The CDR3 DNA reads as TGTGCCAGCAGCCGCGGAGGACAGGGGGCCGGGGAGCTGTTTTTT.

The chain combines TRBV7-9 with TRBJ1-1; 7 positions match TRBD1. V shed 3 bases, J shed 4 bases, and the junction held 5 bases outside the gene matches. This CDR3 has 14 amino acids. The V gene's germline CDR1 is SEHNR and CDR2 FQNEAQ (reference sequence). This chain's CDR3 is CASSFSAGGTEAFF. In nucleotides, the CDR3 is TGTGCCAGCAGCTTCTCTGCAGGGGGCACTGAAGCTTTCTTT.

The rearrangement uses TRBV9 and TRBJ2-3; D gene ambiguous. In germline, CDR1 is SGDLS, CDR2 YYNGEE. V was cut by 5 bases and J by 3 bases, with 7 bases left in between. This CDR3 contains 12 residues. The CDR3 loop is CASSPSTDTQYF. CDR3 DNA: TGTGCCAGCAGTCCTTCTACAGATACGCAGTATTTT.

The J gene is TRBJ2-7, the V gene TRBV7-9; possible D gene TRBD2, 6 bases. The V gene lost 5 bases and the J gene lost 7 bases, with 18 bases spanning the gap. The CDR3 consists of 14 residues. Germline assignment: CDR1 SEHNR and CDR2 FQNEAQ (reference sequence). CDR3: CASSPLAGSGEQYF. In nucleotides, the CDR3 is TGTGCCAGCAGCCCCCTGGCGGGGTCGGGGGAGCAGTACTTC. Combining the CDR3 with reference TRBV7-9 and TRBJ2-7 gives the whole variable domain DTGVSQNPRHKITKRGQNVTFRCDPISEHNRLYWYRQTLGQGPEFLTYFQNEAQLEKSRLLSDRFSAERPKGSFSTLEIQRTEQGDSAMYLCASSPLAGSGEQYFGPGTRLTVT.

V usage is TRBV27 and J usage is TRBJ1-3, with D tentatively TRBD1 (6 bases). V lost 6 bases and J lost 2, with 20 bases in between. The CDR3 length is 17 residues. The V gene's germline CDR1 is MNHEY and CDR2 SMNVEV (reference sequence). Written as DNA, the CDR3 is TGTGCCAGCAGCGCATTGGCGGGGGCCGGAACTGGAAACACCATATATTTT. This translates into CASSALAGAGTGNTIYF.

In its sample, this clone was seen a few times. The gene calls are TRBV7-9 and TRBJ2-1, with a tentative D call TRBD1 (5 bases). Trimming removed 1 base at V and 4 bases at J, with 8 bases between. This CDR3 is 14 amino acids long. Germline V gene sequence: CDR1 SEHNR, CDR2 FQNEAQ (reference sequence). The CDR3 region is CASSLGAGYNEQFF. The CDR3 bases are TGTGCCAGCAGCTTAGGGGCAGGGTACAATGAGCAGTTCTTC.

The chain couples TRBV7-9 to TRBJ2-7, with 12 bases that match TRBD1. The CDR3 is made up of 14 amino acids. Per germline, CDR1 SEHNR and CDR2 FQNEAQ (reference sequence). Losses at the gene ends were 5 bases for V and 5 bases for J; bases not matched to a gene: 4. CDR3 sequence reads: CASSVGQGANEQYF. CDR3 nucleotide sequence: TGTGCCAGCAGCGTGGGACAGGGGGCGAACGAGCAGTACTTC. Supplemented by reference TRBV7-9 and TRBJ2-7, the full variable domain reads DTGVSQNPRHKITKRGQNVTFRCDPISEHNRLYWYRQTLGQGPEFLTYFQNEAQLEKSRLLSDRFSAERPKGSFSTLEIQRTEQGDSAMYLCASSVGQGANEQYFGPGTRLTVT.

The CDR3 nucleotides are TGTGCCAGTAGTATTGGAGGGGCCATCTACGAGCAGTACTTC. Translated, it gives CASSIGGAIYEQYF. The J gene is TRBJ2-5, the V gene TRBV19, with a tentative D call TRBD2 (6 bases). Gene TRBJ2-7 matches the end of the DNA better, so the J call may be wrong. This CDR3 has 14 amino acids. Germline-derived CDR1 and CDR2 are LNHDA and SQIVND (reference sequence).

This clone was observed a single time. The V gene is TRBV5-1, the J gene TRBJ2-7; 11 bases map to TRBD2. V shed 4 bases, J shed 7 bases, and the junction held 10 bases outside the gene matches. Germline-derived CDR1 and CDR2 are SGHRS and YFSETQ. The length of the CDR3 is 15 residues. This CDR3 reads CASSPALAGVGEQYF. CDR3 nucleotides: TGCGCCAGCAGCCCGGCACTAGCGGGAGTTGGAGAGCAGTACTTC.

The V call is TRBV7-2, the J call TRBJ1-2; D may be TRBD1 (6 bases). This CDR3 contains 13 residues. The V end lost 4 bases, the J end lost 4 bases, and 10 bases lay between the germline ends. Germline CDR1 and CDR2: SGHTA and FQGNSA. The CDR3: CASSSGVGYGYTF. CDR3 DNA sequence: TGTGCCAGCAGCTCAGGGGTTGGCTATGGCTACACCTTC.

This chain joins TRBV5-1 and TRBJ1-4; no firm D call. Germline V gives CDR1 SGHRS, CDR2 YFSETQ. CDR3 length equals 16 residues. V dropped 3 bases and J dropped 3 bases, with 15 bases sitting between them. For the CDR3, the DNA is TGCGCCAGCAGCTCGGAACCGTACGGGGCTAATGAAAAACTGTTTTTT. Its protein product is CASSSEPYGANEKLFF. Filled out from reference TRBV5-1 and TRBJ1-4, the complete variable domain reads KAGVTQTPRYLIKTRGQQVTLSCSPISGHRSVSWYQQTPGQGLQFLFEYFSETQRNKGNFPGRFSGRQFSNSRSEMNVSTLELGDSALYLCASSSEPYGANEKLFFGSGTQLSVL.

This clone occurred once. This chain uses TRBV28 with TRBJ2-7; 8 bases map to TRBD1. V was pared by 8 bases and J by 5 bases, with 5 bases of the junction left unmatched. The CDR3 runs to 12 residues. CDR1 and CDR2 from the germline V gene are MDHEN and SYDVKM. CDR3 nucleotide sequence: TGTGCCAGCCGGACAGGGAGAAACGAGCAGTACTTC. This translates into CASRTGRNEQYF.

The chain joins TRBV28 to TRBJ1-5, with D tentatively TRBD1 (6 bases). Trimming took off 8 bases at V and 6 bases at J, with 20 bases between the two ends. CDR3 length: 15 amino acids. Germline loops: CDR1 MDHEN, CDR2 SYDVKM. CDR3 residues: CASPAAGASLQPQHF. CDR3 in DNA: TGTGCCAGCCCCGCGGCAGGGGCTTCACTTCAGCCCCAGCATTTT.

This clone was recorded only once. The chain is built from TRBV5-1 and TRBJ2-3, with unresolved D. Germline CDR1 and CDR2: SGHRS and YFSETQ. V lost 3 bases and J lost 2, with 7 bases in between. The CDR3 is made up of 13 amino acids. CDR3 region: CASSYHFTDTQYF. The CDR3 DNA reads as TGCGCCAGCAGCTACCACTTCACAGATACGCAGTATTTT.

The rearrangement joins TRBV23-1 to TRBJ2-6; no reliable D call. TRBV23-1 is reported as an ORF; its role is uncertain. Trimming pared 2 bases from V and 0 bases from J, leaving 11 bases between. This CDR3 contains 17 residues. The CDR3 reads CASSQPPVCSGANVLTF. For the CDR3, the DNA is TGCGCCAGCAGTCAACCGCCGGTCTGCTCTGGGGCCAACGTCCTGACTTTC.

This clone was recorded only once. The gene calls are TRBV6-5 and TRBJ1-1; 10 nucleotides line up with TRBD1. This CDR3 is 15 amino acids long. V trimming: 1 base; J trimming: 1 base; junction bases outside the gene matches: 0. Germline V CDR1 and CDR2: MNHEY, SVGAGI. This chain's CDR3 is CASSYWDRGNTEAFF. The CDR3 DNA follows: TGTGCCAGCAGTTACTGGGACAGGGGGAACACTGAAGCTTTCTTT.

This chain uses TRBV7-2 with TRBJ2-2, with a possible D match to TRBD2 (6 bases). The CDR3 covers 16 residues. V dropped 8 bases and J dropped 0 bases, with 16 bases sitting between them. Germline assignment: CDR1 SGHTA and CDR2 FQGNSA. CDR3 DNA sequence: TGTGCCAGCCCCCTGGAACGGGAGCCGAACACCGGGGAGCTGTTTTTT. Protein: CASPLEREPNTGELFF.

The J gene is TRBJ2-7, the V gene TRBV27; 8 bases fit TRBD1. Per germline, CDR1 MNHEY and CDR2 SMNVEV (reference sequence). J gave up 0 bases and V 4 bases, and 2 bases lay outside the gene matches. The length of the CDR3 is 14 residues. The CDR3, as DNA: TGTGCCAGCAGTTGGACAGGGAGCTCCTACGAGCAGTACTTC. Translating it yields CASSWTGSSYEQYF.

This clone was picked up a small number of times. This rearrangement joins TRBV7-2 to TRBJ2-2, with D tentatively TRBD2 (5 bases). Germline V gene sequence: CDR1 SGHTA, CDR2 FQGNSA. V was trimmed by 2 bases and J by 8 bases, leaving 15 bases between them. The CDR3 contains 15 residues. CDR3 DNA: TGTGCCAGCAGCTTAATGGTATCGGGGTCGGGGGAGCTGTTTTTT. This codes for CASSLMVSGSGELFF. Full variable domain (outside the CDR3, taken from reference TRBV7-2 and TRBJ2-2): GAGVSQSPSNKVTEKGKDVELRCDPISGHTALYWYRQSLGQGLEFLIYFQGNSAPDKSGLPSDRFSAERTGGSVSTLTIQRTQQEDSAVYLCASSLMVSGSGELFFGEGSRLTVL.